The table lists the clone carrying this T cell receptor (beta chain) with a few counts. Its antigen is undetermined. Molecular barcoding with unique molecular identifiers was used for the TCRbeta library. TCRdb recomputed calls from the PCR reads with MiXCR, one row per CDR3 protein. The sample yields more than 200,000 distinct CDR3 sequences, roughly a quarter seen once. These data are taken from a study of T-cell reconstitution after alpha-beta-depleted transplantation in children. The germline V gene has CDR1 LNHDA and CDR2 SQIVND (reference sequence). The CDR3 contains 14 residues. V lost 4 bases to trimming and J lost 7 bases, with 16 bases between them. Study conclusions and caveats: Fresh T-cell production supplied most of the T-cell counts and diversity seen one year after transplant. The origin of high day-60 TCRbeta diversity in some patients lay in surviving recipient T cells and thymic progenitors. Several hundred graft clones that had expanded were reportedly the source of alpha-beta T cells about two months after transplant.

The chain employs TRBV19 and TRBJ1-1; D remains unclear. The clonotype originates from a female patient aged 2-10 years who had a stem cell transplant for congenital amegakaryocytic thrombocytopenia, so the T cells may come from the graft donor. The sequenced sample was PBMCs, mostly from graft donor cells, obtained 360 days after TCRalphabeta/CD19-depleted stem cell transplant. The CDR3 loop is CASSTFGSGREAFF. CDR3 DNA sequence: TGTGCCAGTAGTACATTTGGGTCAGGCCGTGAAGCTTTCTTT.